These T cell receptor beta chains were read from a single sample in a study of blood T cell repertoires in COVID-19. Sequencing used immunoSEQ multiplex PCR; TCRdb keeps in-frame clones, though not all of them. Among about 82,000 clones listed, 65% to 85% were seen once. Sequenced input: peripheral blood. These receptors were obtained from an older woman with acute or convalescent COVID-19. Each CDR3 is given with its conserved first and last residue. D genes are given only for firm matches. The size field is filled for only some rows; it gives once, few, many or a size class.

d_gene,len,v_gene,j_gene,abundance,CDR3aa,CDR3nt
NA,13,TRBV10-1,TRBJ2-1,NA,CASSDPHYNEQFF,TGCGCCAGCAGTGATCCCCACTACAATGAGCAGTTCTTC
NA,13,TRBV19,TRBJ1-2,NA,CASAFKGPYGYTF,TGTGCCAGCGCTTTTAAGGGGCCCTATGGCTACACCTTC
TRBD2,16,TRBV19,TRBJ2-2,once,CASSRASGIGTGELFF,TGTGCCAGTAGTAGAGCTAGCGGGATCGGTACCGGGGAGCTGTTTTTT
NA,12,TRBV30,TRBJ1-6,NA,CAWNRERSPLHF,TGTGCCTGGAACAGGGAAAGGTCACCCCTCCACTTT
NA,16,TRBV15,TRBJ1-5,NA,CATSRDQAVWNQPQHF,TGTGCCACCAGCAGAGATCAGGCCGTTTGGAATCAGCCCCAGCATTTT
TRBD1,20,TRBV5-1,TRBJ1-6,NA,CASSLIGGQDFSSYNSPLHF,TGCGCCAGCAGCTTGATTGGAGGACAGGACTTCAGCTCCTATAATTCACCCCTCCACTTT
NA,15,TRBV5-1,TRBJ1-1,NA,CASSLNQGLDTEAFF,TGCGCCAGCAGCTTGAATCAGGGTTTGGACACTGAAGCTTTCTTT
TRBD1,14,TRBV28,TRBJ1-3,NA,CASSRRQGGNTIYF,TGTGCCAGCAGCAGAAGACAGGGTGGAAACACCATATATTTT
NA,15,TRBV6-6,TRBJ1-2,NA,CASSILLTGTYGYTF,TGTGCCAGCTCCATTTTGCTGACAGGTACCTATGGCTACACCTTC
NA,14,TRBV5-1,TRBJ2-7,NA,CASRGGSRGYEQYF,TGCGCCTCACGAGGAGGTTCCCGGGGATACGAGCAGTACTTC
NA,13,TRBV5-4,TRBJ1-2,few,CASSLETPYGYTF,TGTGCCAGCAGCTTGGAGACTCCTTATGGCTACACCTTC
TRBD2,15,TRBV6-5,TRBJ2-7,many,CASSYRRGGHYEQYF,TGTGCCAGCAGTTACAGACGGGGGGGGCATTACGAGCAGTACTTC
NA,16,TRBV4-1,TRBJ1-6,NA,CASSQGLAGSNSPLHF,TGCGCCAGCAGCCAGGGCCTGGCGGGCTCAAATTCACCCCTCCACTTT
NA,13,TRBV7-8,TRBJ1-2,NA,CASSSPPQYGYTF,TGTGCCAGCAGCTCGCCCCCGCAGTATGGCTACACCTTC
TRBD1,14,TRBV9,TRBJ1-1,NA,CASSVRQGQSEAFF,TGTGCCAGCAGCGTCAGACAGGGACAGTCTGAAGCTTTCTTT
NA,16,TRBV27,TRBJ2-3,few,CASSLSAPSGTDTQYF,TGTGCCAGCAGTTTAAGCGCTCCTTCGGGCACAGATACGCAGTATTTT
NA,15,TRBV6-1,TRBJ1-4,NA,CASSERGGTNEKLFF,TGTGCCAGCAGTGAAAGGGGAGGTACTAATGAAAAACTGTTTTTT
NA,16,TRBV27,TRBJ2-1,once,CASMPYSVVDPFEQFF,TGTGCCAGCATGCCCTATAGCGTCGTCGACCCTTTTGAGCAGTTCTTC
NA,16,TRBV9,TRBJ2-1,NA,CASSVQGFTSYNEQFF,TGTGCCAGCAGCGTACAGGGATTTACCTCCTACAATGAGCAGTTCTTC
TRBD1,15,TRBV5-1,TRBJ1-2,NA,CASSFRGGANYGYTF,TGCGCCAGCAGCTTCAGAGGGGGCGCCAACTATGGCTACACCTTC
NA,15,TRBV9,TRBJ2-6,NA,CASSVGGAGANVLTF,TGTGCCAGCAGCGTAGGGGGAGCAGGGGCCAACGTCCTGACTTTC
NA,14,TRBV7-8,TRBJ1-1,NA,CASSPGRGNTEAFF,TGTGCCAGCAGCCCCGGGCGGGGGAACACTGAAGCTTTCTTT
NA,14,TRBV4-2,TRBJ1-5,NA,CASSTGHSNQPQHF,TGTGCCAGCAGCACAGGTCATAGCAATCAGCCCCAGCATTTT
TRBD1,13,TRBV12-3/TRBV12-4,TRBJ1-2,NA,CASSRQGVDGYTF,TGTGCCAGCAGTCGACAGGGGGTAGATGGCTACACCTTC
NA,16,TRBV7-8,TRBJ2-5,NA,CASSSTRGPPGETQYF,TGTGCCAGCAGCTCAACCAGAGGGCCCCCTGGGGAGACCCAGTACTTC
NA,13,TRBV7-9,TRBJ2-7,NA,CASSVYRDDEQYF,TGTGCCAGCAGCGTGTACAGGGATGACGAGCAGTACTTC
NA,12,TRBV24-1,TRBJ2-1,NA,CATRGRDNEQFF,TGTGCCACCAGGGGCAGAGACAATGAGCAGTTCTTC
NA,11,TRBV5-1,TRBJ2-7,once,CASRSGVEQYF,TGCGCCAGCAGATCGGGGGTCGAGCAGTACTTC